In its sample, the clone carrying this TCR beta chain was seen many times. What it recognizes is unknown. Libraries of bulk TCR were made by previously described methods (with listed TCR primers). TCRdb passed the PCR reads through MiXCR, listing each CDR3 protein once. Among some 100,000 distinct CDR3 sequences listed, roughly 19% were seen once. This specimen comes from a study of molecular identifiers for immune sequencing clone quantification. Whole-study findings and limits: Over 97% of effector molecules, but under 1% in naive cells, were held by clones with more than 20 RNA copies.

The TCR originated in a human donor in good health. Some libraries in this study had Jurkat cell RNA spiked in. Sequencing was done on a sample of naive CD8+ T cells from blood, with Jurkat cell RNA spiked in. Noted subset: FACS-sorted CD8+CD4-CCR7+CD45RA+ naive T cells.

The CDR3 protein is CAISDSTSGTSHGGFETQYF. The CDR3 bases are TGTGCCATCAGTGATTCGACCTCCGGGACTAGCCATGGCGGGTTTGAGACCCAGTACTTC. The chain is built from TRBV10-3 and TRBJ2-5, with TRBD2 identical over 9 bases. This CDR3 contains 20 residues. Trimming removed 3 bases from V and 5 bases from J; junction bases left unmatched: 22. Germline CDR1 ENHRY, CDR2 SYGVKD.